These T cell receptor beta chains were read from a single sample in a study of neurological immune-mediated disorders. Each CDR3 protein gets one entry after TCRdb re-called the 5' RACE reads with MiXCR. The sample contains about 62,000 distinct CDR3 sequences, roughly 3.5% of which appear only once. Sequences were obtained from PBMCs. These receptors were collected from a woman between 50 and 59 years old with multiple sclerosis. The CDR3 runs from the conserved cysteine through the conserved F or W. The D gene is left open where the match is weak. Not all rows give a size; the values are once, few, many and, for expanded clones, a class.

J,V,D,size,CDR3,DNA
TRBJ2-1,TRBV4-2,TRBD2,many,CASSPSAGGDNEQFF,TGTGCCAGCAGCCCTTCGGCGGGAGGAGATAATGAGCAGTTCTTC
TRBJ2-7,TRBV6-2/TRBV6-3,TRBD1,many,CASARDRGGGHEQYF,TGTGCCAGCGCCAGGGACAGGGGAGGAGGGCACGAGCAGTACTTC
TRBJ1-6,TRBV25-1,-,-,CASSLGGYNSPLNF,TGTGCCAGCAGCCTTGGCGGGTATAATTCACCCCTCAACTTT
TRBJ2-1,TRBV20-1,TRBD2,many,CSAVSGALNEQFF,TGCAGTGCTGTTAGCGGGGCACTCAATGAGCAGTTCTTC
TRBJ2-7,TRBV7-2,TRBD2,many,CASSNPGLAIEQYF,TGTGCCAGCAGCAACCCGGGACTAGCGATCGAGCAGTACTTC
TRBJ2-1,TRBV7-2,TRBD2,many,CASSFPSGFTYNEQFF,TGTGCCAGCAGCTTTCCTAGCGGGTTTACCTACAATGAGCAGTTCTTC
TRBJ1-1,TRBV5-1,-,few,CASSLLTDLMNTEAFF,TGCGCCAGCAGCTTGCTTACAGATCTAATGAACACTGAAGCTTTCTTT
TRBJ2-1,TRBV7-9,-,many,CASSLSLANYNEQFF,TGTGCCAGCAGCTTAAGTCTAGCAAATTACAATGAGCAGTTCTTC
TRBJ2-4,TRBV12-3/TRBV12-4,-,many,CASSLRYQPQKEGAKNIQYF,TGTGCCAGCAGTTTAAGATACCAGCCCCAGAAGGAGGGGGCCAAAAACATTCAGTACTTC
TRBJ2-2,TRBV29-1,TRBD2,many,CSVDRTSGSGTGELFF,TGCAGCGTTGACCGGACTAGCGGGAGTGGGACCGGGGAGCTGTTTTTT
TRBJ1-5,TRBV5-1,-,many,CASSLEGQGGQPQHF,TGCGCCAGCAGCTTGGAGGGTCAGGGTGGACAGCCCCAGCATTTT
TRBJ2-2,TRBV20-1,-,many,CSARDPGGAGELFF,TGCAGTGCTAGAGATCCAGGGGGGGCCGGGGAGCTGTTTTTT
TRBJ2-7,TRBV15,-,many,CATSRVAGGPSYEQYF,TGTGCCACCAGCAGAGTAGCAGGAGGGCCCTCCTACGAGCAGTACTTC
TRBJ2-5,TRBV20-1,TRBD1,-,CSARSRQGQETQYF,TGCAGTGCTAGATCCCGACAGGGTCAAGAGACCCAGTACTTC
TRBJ2-3,TRBV7-8,-,medium-sized,CASSLALGADTQYF,TGTGCCAGCAGCTTAGCCCTTGGGGCAGATACGCAGTATTTT
TRBJ2-3,TRBV20-1,TRBD2,many,CSAVPAGGADTQYF,TGCAGTGCTGTCCCGGCGGGGGGCGCAGATACGCAGTATTTT
TRBJ1-1,TRBV12-3/TRBV12-4,-,many,CASSLRVMDAEAFF,TGTGCCAGCAGTTTGAGGGTGATGGACGCTGAAGCTTTCTTT
TRBJ2-5,TRBV7-3,-,many,CASSLKPQGRGETQYF,TGTGCCAGCAGCTTAAAACCGCAGGGACGGGGGGAGACCCAGTACTTC
TRBJ2-4,TRBV19,-,many,CASSGGRNIQYF,TGTGCCAGTAGTGGCGGACGAAACATTCAGTACTTC
TRBJ2-7,TRBV4-1,-,medium-sized,CASSQDLARGSYEQYF,TGCGCCAGCAGCCAAGATCTGGCCAGGGGATCCTACGAGCAGTACTTC
TRBJ1-1,TRBV7-9,-,-,CASSFYSRAAGAEAFF,TGTGCCAGCAGCTTTTATTCCAGGGCCGCGGGGGCTGAAGCTTTCTTT
TRBJ1-4,TRBV7-2,TRBD1,many,CASSAPGQPLFF,TGTGCCAGCAGCGCGCCGGGACAGCCTCTGTTTTTT
TRBJ2-3,TRBV6-5,-,few,CASSYSSPLPQYF,TGTGCCAGCAGTTACTCGTCCCCACTGCCGCAGTATTTT
TRBJ2-1,TRBV13,TRBD2,few,CASSSGLADYNEQFF,TGTGCCAGCAGCTCCGGACTAGCGGACTACAATGAGCAGTTCTTC
TRBJ1-2,TRBV7-9,TRBD1,many,CASSSPGTGNYGYTF,TGTGCCAGCAGCTCCCCCGGGACAGGGAACTATGGCTACACCTTC
TRBJ2-1,TRBV9,TRBD2,many,CASSVVLAGLDEQFF,TGTGCCAGCAGCGTAGTGCTAGCGGGCTTGGATGAGCAGTTCTTC
TRBJ1-5,TRBV7-3,-,many,CASSLRGPRGRNQPQNF,TGTGCCAGCAGCTTAAGGGGCCCCAGGGGCCGCAATCAGCCCCAGAATTTT
TRBJ2-3,TRBV18,TRBD2,many,CASSSGGSTDTQYF,TGTGCCAGCTCAAGCGGGGGATCCACAGATACGCAGTATTTT
TRBJ2-2,TRBV5-1,TRBD1,many,CASSYGTGGRNTGELFF,TGCGCCAGCAGCTACGGGACAGGGGGTAGAAACACCGGGGAGCTGTTTTTT
TRBJ2-7,TRBV4-3,-,-,CASSQDYSPRSSYEQYF,TGCGCCAGCAGCCAAGATTACTCGCCGCGGAGCTCCTACGAGCAGTACTTC
TRBJ1-5,TRBV21-1,-,many,CASSPRDSYQPQHF,TGTGCCAGCAGCCCAAGGGACAGTTATCAGCCCCAGCATTTT
TRBJ2-4,TRBV15,-,many,CATSSDRLAKNIQYF,TGTGCCACCAGCAGTGATCGGTTAGCCAAAAACATTCAGTACTTC
TRBJ2-3,TRBV5-6,-,many,CASSLRSPPDTQYF,TGTGCCAGCAGCTTGAGGTCCCCCCCCGATACGCAGTATTTT
TRBJ2-7,TRBV7-2,TRBD2,many,CASSPLASSYEQYF,TGTGCCAGCAGCCCACTAGCGAGCTCCTACGAGCAGTACTTC
TRBJ1-5,TRBV3-1,TRBD1,many,CASSQTGQGVSNQPQHF,TGTGCCAGCAGCCAGACGGGACAGGGGGTAAGCAATCAGCCCCAGCATTTT
TRBJ2-1,TRBV7-9,-,many,CASRPGGGDYNEQFF,TGTGCCAGCAGACCTGGTGGCGGGGACTACAATGAGCAGTTCTTC
TRBJ1-2,TRBV11-3,-,many,CASSLGLNSGGYTF,TGTGCCAGCAGCTTAGGCCTCAACTCGGGTGGCTACACCTTC
TRBJ2-5,TRBV6-2/TRBV6-3,TRBD2,many,CASTLLAGVETQYF,TGTGCCAGCACTTTACTAGCGGGAGTTGAGACCCAGTACTTC
TRBJ1-2,TRBV7-9,TRBD1,many,CASSARTGNYGYTF,TGTGCCAGCAGCGCTAGGACAGGAAACTATGGCTACACCTTC
TRBJ1-1,TRBV4-2,-,few,CASSQVIRRERGTEAFF,TGTGCCAGCAGCCAAGTTATTCGGAGAGAACGGGGCACTGAAGCTTTCTTT
TRBJ1-2,TRBV29-1,-,many,CSVDPASYGYTF,TGCAGCGTTGACCCGGCCAGCTATGGCTACACCTTC
TRBJ2-5,TRBV7-2,-,many,CASSLLVHQETQYF,TGTGCCAGCAGCTTACTGGTTCACCAAGAGACCCAGTACTTC
TRBJ1-1,TRBV12-3/TRBV12-4,-,many,CASSLDRANTEAFF,TGTGCCAGCAGTTTAGACAGGGCGAACACTGAAGCTTTCTTT
TRBJ1-5,TRBV20-1,-,many,CSAVSSNQPQHF,TGCAGTGCTGTTTCCAGCAATCAGCCCCAGCATTTT